This T cell receptor beta chain was sequenced during a study of CD8+ T cells in alopecia areata. Study results and caveats: Normal scalp showed lower clonality than lesional scalp, especially alopecia totalis/universalis.

The germline V and J ends were trimmed by 2 bases and 5 bases, with 6 bases remaining between them. CDR3 length: 12 residues. CDR1 and CDR2 from the germline V gene are SNHLY and FYNNEI. As to this clone: Its antigen remains unidentified.

The treatment: oral pan-JAK inhibitor, 5-10 mg twice daily. TCR sequencing used cDNA made by reverse transcription of extracted RNA. Assay used: immunoSEQ multiplex PCR; TCRdb lists only in-frame clones, some missing. The repertoire consists of around 190,000 clones, with 60% occurring once and the leading ten covering 0.65% to 0.7%. The chain uses TRBV2 and TRBJ1-2; D perhaps matches TRBD1 (5 bases). This specimen consisted of CD4+ T cells sorted from blood, obtained at week 4, from a patient treated with tofacitinib. The TCR sequence derives from a human donor with alopecia areata. The CDR3 reads CASSEQGYGYTF. In DNA form, the CDR3 reads TGTGCCAGCAGTGAACAGGGTTATGGCTACACCTTC.